Reported below is one TCR beta chain. Its antigen is unidentified. The CDR3 spans 16 residues. Germline CDR1 reads SGDLS; CDR2 reads YYNGEE. V was pared by 0 bases and J by 0 bases, with 4 bases of the junction left unmatched. This entry comes from a study of cytomegalovirus exposure and HLA in healthy donors. The PCR made use of 60 Vbeta and 13 Jbeta primers. Profiling relied on immunoSEQ multiplex PCR, and the TCRdb table lists in-frame clones only, not all of them. This sample has around 100,000 clones, with roughly three quarters found just once. Overall study results and limits: The records held CMV serostatus as the only immune exposure information.

The chain is built from TRBV9 and TRBJ2-3; 7 nucleotides agree with TRBD2. The sequence was collected from a woman in her fifties or sixties in good health and CMV-seropositive. The sample comprised PBMCs. CDR3 region: CASSVGLADSTDTQYF. CDR3 DNA: TGTGCCAGCAGCGTAGGGCTAGCGGACAGCACAGATACGCAGTATTTT. Filled out from reference TRBV9 and TRBJ2-3, the complete variable domain reads DSGVTQTPKHLITATGQRVTLRCSPRSGDLSVYWYQQSLDQGLQFLIQYYNGEERAKGNILERFSAQQFPDLHSELNLSSLELGDSALYFCASSVGLADSTDTQYFGPGTRLTVL.